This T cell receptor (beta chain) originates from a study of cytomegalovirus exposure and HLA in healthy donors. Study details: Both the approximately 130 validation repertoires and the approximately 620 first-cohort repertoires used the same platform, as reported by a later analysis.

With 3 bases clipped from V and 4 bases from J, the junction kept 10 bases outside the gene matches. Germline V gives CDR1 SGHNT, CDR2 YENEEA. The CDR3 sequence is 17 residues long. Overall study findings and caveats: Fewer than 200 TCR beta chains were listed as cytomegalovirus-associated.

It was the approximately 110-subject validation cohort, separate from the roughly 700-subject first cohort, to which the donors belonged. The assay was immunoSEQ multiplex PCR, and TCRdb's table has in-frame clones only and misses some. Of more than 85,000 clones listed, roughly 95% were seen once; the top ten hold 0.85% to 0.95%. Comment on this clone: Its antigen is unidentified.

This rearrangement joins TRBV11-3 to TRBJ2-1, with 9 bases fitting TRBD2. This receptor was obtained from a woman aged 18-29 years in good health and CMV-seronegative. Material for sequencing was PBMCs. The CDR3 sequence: CASSLVGGTSRYNEQFF. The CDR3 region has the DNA TGTGCCAGCAGCTTGGTTGGGGGGACTAGCAGATACAATGAGCAGTTCTTC.